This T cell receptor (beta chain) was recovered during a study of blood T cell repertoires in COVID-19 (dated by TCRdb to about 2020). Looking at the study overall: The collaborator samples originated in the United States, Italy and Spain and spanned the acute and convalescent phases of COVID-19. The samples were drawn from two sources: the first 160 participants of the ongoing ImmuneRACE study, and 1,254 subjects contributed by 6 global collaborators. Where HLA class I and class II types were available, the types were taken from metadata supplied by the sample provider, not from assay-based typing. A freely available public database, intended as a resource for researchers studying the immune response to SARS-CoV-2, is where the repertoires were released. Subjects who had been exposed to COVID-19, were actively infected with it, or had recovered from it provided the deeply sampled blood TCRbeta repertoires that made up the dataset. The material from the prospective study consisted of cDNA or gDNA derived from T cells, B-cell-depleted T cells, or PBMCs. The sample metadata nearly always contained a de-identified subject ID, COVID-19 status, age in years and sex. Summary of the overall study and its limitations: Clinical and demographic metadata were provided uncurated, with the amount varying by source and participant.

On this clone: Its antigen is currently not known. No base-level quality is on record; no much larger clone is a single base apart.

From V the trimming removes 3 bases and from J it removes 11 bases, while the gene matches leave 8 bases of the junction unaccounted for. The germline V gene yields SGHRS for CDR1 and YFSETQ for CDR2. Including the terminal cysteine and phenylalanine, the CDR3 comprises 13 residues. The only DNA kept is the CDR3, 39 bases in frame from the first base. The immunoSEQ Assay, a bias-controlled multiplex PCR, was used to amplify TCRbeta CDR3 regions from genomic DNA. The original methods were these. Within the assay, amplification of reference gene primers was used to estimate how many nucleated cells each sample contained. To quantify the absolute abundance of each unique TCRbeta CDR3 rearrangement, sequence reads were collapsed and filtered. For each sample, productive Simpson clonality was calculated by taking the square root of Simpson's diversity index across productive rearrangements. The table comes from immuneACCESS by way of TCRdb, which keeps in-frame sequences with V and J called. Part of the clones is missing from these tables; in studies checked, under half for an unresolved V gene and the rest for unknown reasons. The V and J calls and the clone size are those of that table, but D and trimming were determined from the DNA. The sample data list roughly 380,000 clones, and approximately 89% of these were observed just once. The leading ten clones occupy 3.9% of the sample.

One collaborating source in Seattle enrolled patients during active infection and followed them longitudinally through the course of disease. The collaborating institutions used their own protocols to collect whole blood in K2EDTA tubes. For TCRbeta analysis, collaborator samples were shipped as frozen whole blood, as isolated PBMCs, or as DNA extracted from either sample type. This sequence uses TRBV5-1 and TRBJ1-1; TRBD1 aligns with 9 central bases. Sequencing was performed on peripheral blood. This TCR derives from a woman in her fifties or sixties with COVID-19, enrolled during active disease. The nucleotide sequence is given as TGCGCCAGCAGCTGGGACAGGGCCCAGAAGGCTTTCTTT. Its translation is CASSWDRAQKAFF.